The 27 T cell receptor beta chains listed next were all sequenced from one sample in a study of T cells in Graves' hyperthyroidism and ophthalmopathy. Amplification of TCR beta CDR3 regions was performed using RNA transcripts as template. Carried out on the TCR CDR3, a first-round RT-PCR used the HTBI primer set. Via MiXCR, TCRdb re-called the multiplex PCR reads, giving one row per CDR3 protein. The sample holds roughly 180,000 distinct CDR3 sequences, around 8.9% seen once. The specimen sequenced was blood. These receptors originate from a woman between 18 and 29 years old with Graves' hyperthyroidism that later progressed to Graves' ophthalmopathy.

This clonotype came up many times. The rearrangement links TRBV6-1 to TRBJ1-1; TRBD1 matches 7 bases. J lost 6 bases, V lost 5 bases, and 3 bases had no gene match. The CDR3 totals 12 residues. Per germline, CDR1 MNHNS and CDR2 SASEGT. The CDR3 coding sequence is TGTGCCAGCAGTATCAGGGGGGCTGAAGCTTTCTTT. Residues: CASSIRGAEAFF.

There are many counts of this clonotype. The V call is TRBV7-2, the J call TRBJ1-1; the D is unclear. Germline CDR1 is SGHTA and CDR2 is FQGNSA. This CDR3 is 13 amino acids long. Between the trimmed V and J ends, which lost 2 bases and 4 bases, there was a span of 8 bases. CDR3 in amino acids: CASSLLGRTEAFF. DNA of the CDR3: TGTGCCAGCAGCTTATTGGGTCGCACTGAAGCTTTCTTT.

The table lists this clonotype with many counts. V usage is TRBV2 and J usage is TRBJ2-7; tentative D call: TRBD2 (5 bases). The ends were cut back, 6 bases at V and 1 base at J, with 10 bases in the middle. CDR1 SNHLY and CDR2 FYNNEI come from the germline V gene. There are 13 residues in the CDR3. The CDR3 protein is CASSDKRSYEQYF. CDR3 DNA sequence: TGTGCCAGCAGCGATAAGCGGTCCTACGAGCAGTACTTC.

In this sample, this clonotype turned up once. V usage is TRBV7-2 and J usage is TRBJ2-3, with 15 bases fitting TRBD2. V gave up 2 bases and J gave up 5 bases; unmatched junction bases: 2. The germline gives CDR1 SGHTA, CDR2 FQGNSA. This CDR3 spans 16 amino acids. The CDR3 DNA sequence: TGTGCCAGCAGCTTACCGGGACTAGCGGGGGGAGATACGCAGTATTTT. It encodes CASSLPGLAGGDTQYF.

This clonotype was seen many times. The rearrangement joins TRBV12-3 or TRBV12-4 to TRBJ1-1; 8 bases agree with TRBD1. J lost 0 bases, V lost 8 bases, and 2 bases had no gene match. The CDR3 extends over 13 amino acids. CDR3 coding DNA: TGTGCCAGCTGGGACAGGATGAACACTGAAGCTTTCTTT. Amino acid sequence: CASWDRMNTEAFF.

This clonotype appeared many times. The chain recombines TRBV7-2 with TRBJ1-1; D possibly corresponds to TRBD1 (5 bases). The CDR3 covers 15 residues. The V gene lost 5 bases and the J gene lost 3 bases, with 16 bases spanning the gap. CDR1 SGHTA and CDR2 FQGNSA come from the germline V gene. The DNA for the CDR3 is TGTGCCAGCAGCCTTAGGAGAGGGGCCTACACTGAAGCTTTCTTT. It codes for CASSLRRGAYTEAFF.

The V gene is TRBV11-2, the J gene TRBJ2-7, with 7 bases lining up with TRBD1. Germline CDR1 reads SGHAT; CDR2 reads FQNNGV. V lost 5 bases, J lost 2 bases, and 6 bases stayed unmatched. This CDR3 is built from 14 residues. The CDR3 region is CASSPRTGAYEQYF. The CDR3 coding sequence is TGTGCCAGCAGCCCGCGGACAGGTGCCTACGAGCAGTACTTC. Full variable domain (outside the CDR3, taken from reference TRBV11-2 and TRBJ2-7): EAGVAQSPRYKIIEKRQSVAFWCNPISGHATLYWYQQILGQGPKLLIQFQNNGVVDDSQLPKDRFSAERLKGVDSTLKIQPAKLEDSAVYLCASSPRTGAYEQYFGPGTRLTVT.

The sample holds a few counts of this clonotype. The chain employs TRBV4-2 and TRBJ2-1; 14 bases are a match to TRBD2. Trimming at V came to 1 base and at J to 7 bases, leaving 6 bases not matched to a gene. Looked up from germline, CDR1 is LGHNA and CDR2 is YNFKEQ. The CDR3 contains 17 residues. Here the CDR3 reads CASSQATGTSGSNEQFF. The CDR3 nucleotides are TGTGCCAGCAGCCAAGCGACCGGGACTAGCGGGAGTAATGAGCAGTTCTTC.

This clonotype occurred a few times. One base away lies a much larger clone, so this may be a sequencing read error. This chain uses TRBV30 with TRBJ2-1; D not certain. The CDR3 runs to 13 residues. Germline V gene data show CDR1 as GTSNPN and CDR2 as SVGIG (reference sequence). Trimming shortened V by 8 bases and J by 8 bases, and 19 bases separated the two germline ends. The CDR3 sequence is CAAQKPVEDEQFF. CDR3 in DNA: TGTGCCGCACAAAAGCCGGTCGAGGATGAGCAGTTCTTC.

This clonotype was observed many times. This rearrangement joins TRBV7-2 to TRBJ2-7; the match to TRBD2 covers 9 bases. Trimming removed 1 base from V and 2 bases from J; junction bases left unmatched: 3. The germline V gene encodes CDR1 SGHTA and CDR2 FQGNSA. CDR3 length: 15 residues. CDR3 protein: CASSLESSGAYEQYF. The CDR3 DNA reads TGTGCCAGCAGCTTAGAGTCTAGCGGGGCCTACGAGCAGTACTTC.

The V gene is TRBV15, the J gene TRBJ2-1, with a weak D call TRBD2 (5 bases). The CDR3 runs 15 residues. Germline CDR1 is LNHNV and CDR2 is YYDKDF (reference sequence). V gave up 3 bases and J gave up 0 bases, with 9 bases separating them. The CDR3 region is CATSRDFSSYNEQFF. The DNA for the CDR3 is TGTGCCACCAGCAGGGACTTTAGCTCCTACAATGAGCAGTTCTTC.

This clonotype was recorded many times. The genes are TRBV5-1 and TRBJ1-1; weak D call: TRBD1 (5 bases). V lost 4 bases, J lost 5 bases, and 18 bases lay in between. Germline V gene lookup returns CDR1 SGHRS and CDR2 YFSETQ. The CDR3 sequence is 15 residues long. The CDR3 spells CASSLPGPTGTEAFF. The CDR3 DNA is TGCGCCAGCAGCCTTCCGGGACCCACGGGGACTGAAGCTTTCTTT. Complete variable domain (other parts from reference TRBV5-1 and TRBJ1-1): KAGVTQTPRYLIKTRGQQVTLSCSPISGHRSVSWYQQTPGQGLQFLFEYFSETQRNKGNFPGRFSGRQFSNSRSEMNVSTLELGDSALYLCASSLPGPTGTEAFFGQGTRLTVV.

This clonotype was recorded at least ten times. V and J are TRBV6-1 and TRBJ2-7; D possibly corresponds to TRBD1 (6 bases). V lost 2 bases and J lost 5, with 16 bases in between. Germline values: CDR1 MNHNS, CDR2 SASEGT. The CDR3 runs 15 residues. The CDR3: CASSESRGRLNEQYF. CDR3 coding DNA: TGTGCCAGCAGTGAATCCAGGGGTAGGCTAAACGAGCAGTACTTC.

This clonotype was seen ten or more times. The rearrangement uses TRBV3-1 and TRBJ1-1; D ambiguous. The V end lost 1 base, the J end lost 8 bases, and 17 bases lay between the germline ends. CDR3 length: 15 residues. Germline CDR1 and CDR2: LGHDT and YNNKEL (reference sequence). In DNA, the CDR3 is TGTGCCAGCAGCCAAGCGCTCGGTGATGATGAGGAAGCTTTCTTT. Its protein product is CASSQALGDDEEAFF.

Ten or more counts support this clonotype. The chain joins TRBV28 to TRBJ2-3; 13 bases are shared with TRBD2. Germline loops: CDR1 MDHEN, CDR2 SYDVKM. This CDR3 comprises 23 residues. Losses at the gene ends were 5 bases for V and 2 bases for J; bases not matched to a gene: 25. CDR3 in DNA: TGTGCCAGCAGTCTAGGACGTCCCAACCCGACTAGCGGGAGGTCAATGAACACAGATACGCAGTATTTT. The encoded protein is CASSLGRPNPTSGRSMNTDTQYF.

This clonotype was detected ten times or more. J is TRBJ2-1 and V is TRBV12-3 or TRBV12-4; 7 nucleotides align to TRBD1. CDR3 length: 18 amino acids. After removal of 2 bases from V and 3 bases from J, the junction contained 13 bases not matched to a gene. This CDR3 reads CASSLIWDSYNNYNEQFF. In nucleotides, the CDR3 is TGTGCCAGCAGTTTAATCTGGGACAGCTATAATAACTACAATGAGCAGTTCTTC.

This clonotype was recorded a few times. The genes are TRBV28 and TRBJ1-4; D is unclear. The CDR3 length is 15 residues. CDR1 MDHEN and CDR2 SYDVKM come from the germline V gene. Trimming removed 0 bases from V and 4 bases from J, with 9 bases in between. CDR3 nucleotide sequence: TGTGCCAGCAGTTTATGGAACAGAGATAATGAAAAACTGTTTTTT. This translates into CASSLWNRDNEKLFF.

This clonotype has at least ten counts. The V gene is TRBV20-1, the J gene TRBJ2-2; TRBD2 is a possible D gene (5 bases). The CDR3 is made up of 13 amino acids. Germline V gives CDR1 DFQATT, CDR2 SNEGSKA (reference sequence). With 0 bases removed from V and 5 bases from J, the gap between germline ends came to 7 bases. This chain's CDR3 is CSARDTGTGELFF. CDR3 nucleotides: TGCAGTGCTAGAGATACGGGAACCGGGGAGCTGTTTTTT.

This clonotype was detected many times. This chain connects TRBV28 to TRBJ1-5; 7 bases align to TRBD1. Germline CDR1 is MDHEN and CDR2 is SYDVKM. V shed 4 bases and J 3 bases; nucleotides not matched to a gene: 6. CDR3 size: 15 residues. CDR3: CASSSATGNNQPQHF. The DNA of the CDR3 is TGTGCCAGCAGTTCAGCGACAGGGAACAATCAGCCCCAGCATTTT. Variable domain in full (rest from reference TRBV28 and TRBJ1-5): DVKVTQSSRYLVKRTGEKVFLECVQDMDHENMFWYRQDPGLGLRLIYFSYDVKMKEKGDIPEGYSVSREKKERFSLILESASTNQTSMYLCASSSATGNNQPQHFGDGTRLSIL.

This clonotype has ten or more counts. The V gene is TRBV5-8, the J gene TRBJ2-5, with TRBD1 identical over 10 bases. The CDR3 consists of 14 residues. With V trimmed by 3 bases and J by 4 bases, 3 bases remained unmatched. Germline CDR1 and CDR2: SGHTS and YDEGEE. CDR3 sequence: CASSSTGGLETQYF. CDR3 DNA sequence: TGTGCCAGCAGCTCGACAGGGGGCTTAGAGACCCAGTACTTC. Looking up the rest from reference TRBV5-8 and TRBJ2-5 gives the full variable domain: EAGVTQSPTHLIKTRGQQATLRCSPISGHTSVYWYQQALGLGLQFLLWYDEGEERNRGNFPPRFSGRQFPNYSSELNVNALELEDSALYLCASSSTGGLETQYFGPGTRLLVL.

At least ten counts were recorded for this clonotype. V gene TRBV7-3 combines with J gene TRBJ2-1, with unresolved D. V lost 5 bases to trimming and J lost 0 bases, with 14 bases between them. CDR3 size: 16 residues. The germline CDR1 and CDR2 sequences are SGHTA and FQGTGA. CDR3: CASSSDIGGSYNEQFF. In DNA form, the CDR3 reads TGTGCCAGCAGCAGCGACATCGGCGGCTCCTACAATGAGCAGTTCTTC.

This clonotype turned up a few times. This chain's CDR3 is CASSQEAGEIYNEQFF. CDR3 bases: TGTGCCAGCAGCCAGGAAGCGGGGGAGATCTACAATGAGCAGTTCTTC. V is TRBV4-2 and J is TRBJ2-1; 8 nucleotides line up with TRBD2. V was clipped by 3 bases and J by 3 bases; unmatched bases: 7. In germline, CDR1 is LGHNA, CDR2 YNFKEQ. CDR3 length: 16 amino acids.

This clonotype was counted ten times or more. Written as DNA, the CDR3 is TGTGCCAGTAGTATAGGCAGTCCGCTTTCTGAAGCTTTCTTT. Protein product: CASSIGSPLSEAFF. V gene TRBV19 combines with J gene TRBJ1-1; the D is unclear. Germline CDR1 LNHDA, CDR2 SQIVND (reference sequence). V lost 1 base, J lost 6 bases, and 12 bases lay in between. The CDR3 is made up of 14 amino acids. The full variable domain, with the rest looked up from reference TRBV19 and TRBJ1-1, is DGGITQSPKYLFRKEGQNVTLSCEQNLNHDAMYWYRQDPGQGLRLIYYSQIVNDFQKGDIAEGYSVSREKKESFPLTVTSAQKNPTAFYLCASSIGSPLSEAFFGQGTRLTVV.

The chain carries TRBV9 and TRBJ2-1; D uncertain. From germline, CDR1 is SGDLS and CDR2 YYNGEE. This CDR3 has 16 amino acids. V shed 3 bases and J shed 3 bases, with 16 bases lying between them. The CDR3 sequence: CASSATVDSVYNEQFF. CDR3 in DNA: TGTGCCAGCAGCGCTACAGTTGATTCGGTCTACAATGAGCAGTTCTTC.

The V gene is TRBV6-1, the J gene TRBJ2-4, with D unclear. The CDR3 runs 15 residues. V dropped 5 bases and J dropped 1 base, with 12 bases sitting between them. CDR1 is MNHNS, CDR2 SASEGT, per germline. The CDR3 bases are TGTGCCAGCAGTCCTTTACTCTTGGCCAAAAACATTCAGTACTTC. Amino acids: CASSPLLLAKNIQYF.

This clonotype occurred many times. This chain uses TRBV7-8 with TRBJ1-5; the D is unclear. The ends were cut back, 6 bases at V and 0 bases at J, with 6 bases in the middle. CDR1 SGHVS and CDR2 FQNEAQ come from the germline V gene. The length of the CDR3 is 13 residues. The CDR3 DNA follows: TGTGCCAGCAGTGATTTTAGCAATCAGCCCCAGCATTTT. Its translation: CASSDFSNQPQHF.

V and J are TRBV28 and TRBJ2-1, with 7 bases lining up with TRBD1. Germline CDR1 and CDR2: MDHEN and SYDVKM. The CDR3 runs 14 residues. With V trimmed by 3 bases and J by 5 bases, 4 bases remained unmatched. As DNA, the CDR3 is TGTGCCAGCAGTTTCTGGGACAGACACAATGAGCAGTTCTTC. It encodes CASSFWDRHNEQFF.